The 21 T cell receptor beta chains in this list originate from one sample, sequenced in a study of regulatory dendritic cells for organ transplantation. TCRdb keeps only in-frame clones here, not all; method: immunoSEQ multiplex PCR. The sample holds 25,000 to 30,000 clones; roughly 84% are singletons and the top ten take 0.4% to 0.45%. Sequencing input: naive CD8+ T cells from blood. Subset noted: CD45RA+ naive T cells. All receptors come from a human donor in good health.

The J gene is TRBJ2-2, the V gene TRBV19; D might be TRBD1 (6 bases). The CDR3 extends over 14 amino acids. V was clipped by 7 bases and J by 8 bases, with 17 bases between them. Germline values: CDR1 LNHDA, CDR2 SQIVND (reference sequence). The CDR3 nucleotides read TGTGCCAGTACTGAGACAGGTGCATCTGGGGAGCTGTTTTTT. Its protein is CASTETGASGELFF.

This clone was seen once. The chain employs TRBV7-9 and TRBJ1-5, with a possible D match to TRBD1 (5 bases). This CDR3 has 14 residues. Germline lookup yields CDR1 SEHNR and CDR2 FQNEAQ (reference sequence). Trimming took off 0 bases at V and 2 bases at J, with 5 bases between the two ends. CDR3 coding DNA: TGTGCCAGCAGCTTAGCAGGGGGCAATCAGCCCCAGCATTTT. Its translation is CASSLAGGNQPQHF.

This clone appeared a few times. The V and J genes are TRBV11-2 and TRBJ1-2, with D unresolved. CDR1 SGHAT and CDR2 FQNNGV come from the germline V gene. This CDR3 has 13 amino acids. The V gene lost 10 bases and the J gene lost 5 bases, with 17 bases spanning the gap. The CDR3 region has the DNA TGTGCCATCGGAGGGCCCGCGGCGTATGGCTACACCTTC. It translates to CAIGGPAAYGYTF.

V gene TRBV9 combines with J gene TRBJ2-5; no firm D call. The end of the DNA fits TRBJ2-7 better, so the J call may be wrong. Per the germline V gene, CDR1 is SGDLS and CDR2 is YYNGEE. The CDR3 is 15 amino acids. CDR3 amino acids: CASSVGLSSSYEQYF. The CDR3 DNA follows: TGTGCCAGCAGCGTAGGACTTTCGAGCTCCTACGAGCAGTACTTC.

This chain's CDR3 is CASSFLPGTGELFF. The CDR3 region has the DNA TGTGCCAGCAGCTTCCTACCGGGCACCGGGGAGCTGTTTTTT. This chain connects TRBV7-9 to TRBJ2-2; D not resolved. This CDR3 contains 14 residues. Trimming shortened V by 3 bases and J by 4 bases, and 9 bases separated the two germline ends. Germline CDR1 and CDR2: SEHNR and FQNEAQ (reference sequence).

CDR3 in amino acids: CASSLDKGENYGYTF. CDR3 nucleotide sequence: TGTGCCAGCAGCTTAGATAAAGGAGAAAACTATGGCTACACCTTC. The rearrangement joins TRBV11-3 to TRBJ1-2, with D uncertain. The CDR3 totals 15 residues. Germline CDR1 is SGHNT and CDR2 is YENEEA. The germline V and J ends were trimmed by 0 bases and 2 bases, with 10 bases remaining between them. Using reference TRBV11-3 and TRBJ1-2 for the parts outside the CDR3, the full variable domain is EAGVVQSPRYKIIEKKQPVAFWCNPISGHNTLYWYLQNLGQGPELLIRYENEEAVDDSQLPKDRFSAERLKGVDSTLKIQPAELGDSAVYLCASSLDKGENYGYTFGSGTRLTVV.

In this sample, this clone turned up once. This chain links TRBV7-9 with TRBJ1-3, with D possibly TRBD1 on 5 matching bases. Trimming shortened V by 2 bases and J by 1 base, and 21 bases separated the two germline ends. Germline CDR1 and CDR2: SEHNR and FQNEAQ (reference sequence). The CDR3 contains 19 residues. In DNA form, the CDR3 reads TGTGCCAGCAGCTTAAGGGGATCAGACGTGGGTGAATCTGGAAACACCATATATTTT. Translating it yields CASSLRGSDVGESGNTIYF.

The chain links TRBV5-1 to TRBJ2-6; D perhaps matches TRBD1 (5 bases). The V and J ends lost 4 bases and 1 base respectively, with 15 bases between them. There are 17 residues in the CDR3. Per the germline V gene, CDR1 is SGHRS and CDR2 is YFSETQ. CDR3 nucleotide sequence: TGCGCCAGCAGCGTTGCATTTAGGGGTTCTGGGGCCAACGTCCTGACTTTC. As protein: CASSVAFRGSGANVLTF.

V usage is TRBV19 and J usage is TRBJ2-1; TRBD1 matches at 10 bases. The germline V gene has CDR1 LNHDA and CDR2 SQIVND (reference sequence). J gave up 4 bases and V 6 bases, and 6 bases lay outside the gene matches. The CDR3 runs 15 residues. CDR3 sequence (DNA): TGTGCCAGTAGCTTGACAGGGGGCAGGTACAATGAGCAGTTCTTC. Translating it yields CASSLTGGRYNEQFF.

This clone was seen just once. This chain links TRBV5-1 with TRBJ2-1, with 7 bases fitting TRBD1. V gave up 1 base and J gave up 8 bases; unmatched junction bases: 6. CDR1 is SGHRS and CDR2 is YFSETQ in the germline V gene. The CDR3 runs 14 residues. CDR3 sequence reads: CASSLTRDRDEQFF. The CDR3 nucleotides are TGCGCCAGCAGCTTGACCCGGGACAGAGATGAGCAGTTCTTC.

V usage is TRBV4-1 and J usage is TRBJ2-1; 9 positions match TRBD2. The length of the CDR3 is 15 residues. V was clipped by 0 bases and J by 5 bases; unmatched bases: 2. Germline CDR1 and CDR2: MGHRA and YSYEKL. CDR3 sequence: CASSQDSGGNNEQFF. In DNA, the CDR3 is TGCGCCAGCAGCCAAGATAGCGGGGGAAACAATGAGCAGTTCTTC.

The V and J genes are TRBV19 and TRBJ1-2; D uncertain. CDR1 and CDR2 from the germline V gene are LNHDA and SQIVND (reference sequence). With 3 bases removed from V and 0 bases from J, the gap between germline ends came to 11 bases. The CDR3 contains 15 residues. The CDR3 DNA is TGTGCCAGTAGTATCGAGGGTATAGCTAACTATGGCTACACCTTC. Protein: CASSIEGIANYGYTF.

V gene TRBV9 combines with J gene TRBJ2-3, with 7 bases identical to TRBD1. Unmatched junction bases numbered 7, after V lost 3 bases and J lost 3 bases. This CDR3 spans 15 amino acids. Germline V gene data show CDR1 as SGDLS and CDR2 as YYNGEE. In DNA, the CDR3 is TGTGCCAGCAGCGCAGAGACAGGGAAAACAGATACGCAGTATTTT. Residues: CASSAETGKTDTQYF.

DNA of the CDR3: TGTGCCAGCGGTGCGAGGGTCACCGGGGAGCTGTTTTTT. It specifies CASGARVTGELFF. The rearrangement links TRBV6-6 to TRBJ2-2; possible D gene TRBD2, 5 bases. The CDR3 consists of 13 residues. In germline, CDR1 is MNHNY, CDR2 SVGAGI (reference sequence). Trimming shortened V by 8 bases and J by 4 bases, and 11 bases separated the two germline ends.

The chain carries TRBV20-1 and TRBJ2-5; no clear D gene. This CDR3 contains 11 residues. The V gene lost 3 bases and the J gene lost 5 bases, with 7 bases spanning the gap. Per the germline V gene, CDR1 is DFQATT and CDR2 is SNEGSKA (reference sequence). The CDR3: CSARLGETQYF. As DNA, the CDR3 is TGCAGTGCTAGGCTCGGGGAGACCCAGTACTTC.

The chain links TRBV27 to TRBJ1-2; D remains unclear. This CDR3 has 13 residues. Germline-derived CDR1 and CDR2 are MNHEY and SMNVEV (reference sequence). Deletions cut 8 bases from V and 2 bases from J, with 12 bases between. DNA of the CDR3: TGTGCCAGCGCCCTAGCCCTAAACTATGGCTACACCTTC. Its translation: CASALALNYGYTF.

This clone was counted once. This chain connects TRBV7-8 to TRBJ2-1; 13 bases agree with TRBD2. Germline-derived CDR1 and CDR2 are SGHVS and FQNEAQ. The CDR3 consists of 18 residues. Unmatched junction bases numbered 9, after V lost 5 bases and J lost 2 bases. The CDR3 is CASSLTSGGASAYNEQFF. The CDR3, as DNA: TGTGCCAGCAGCCTCACTAGCGGGGGGGCCTCCGCCTACAATGAGCAGTTCTTC.

V and J are TRBV5-1 and TRBJ2-1; 12 bases map to TRBD2. The germline CDR1 and CDR2 sequences are SGHRS and YFSETQ. This CDR3 is 16 amino acids long. Germline trimming cut 0 bases from V and 5 bases from J; bases unmatched to any gene: 3. The CDR3 spells CASSLARTSGDNEQFF. The CDR3 bases are TGCGCCAGCAGCTTGGCCCGGACTAGCGGGGACAATGAGCAGTTCTTC.

The chain couples TRBV6-6 to TRBJ2-7; no clear D. The V end was cut by 7 bases, the J end by 3 bases, with 13 bases between. This CDR3 has 13 residues. Germline assignment: CDR1 MNHNY and CDR2 SVGAGI (reference sequence). The chain's CDR3 is CASINPVDYEQYF. The CDR3 bases are TGTGCCAGCATCAACCCGGTAGACTACGAGCAGTACTTC.

The chain combines TRBV29-1 with TRBJ2-4; D is perhaps TRBD1 (6 bases). This CDR3 comprises 13 residues. V lost 3 bases and J lost 3, with 9 bases in between. The germline V gene has CDR1 SQVTM and CDR2 ANQGSEA. CDR3 protein: CSVDTGNKNIQYF. The CDR3, as DNA: TGCAGCGTTGACACAGGGAACAAAAACATTCAGTACTTC. The full variable domain, rest sourced from reference TRBV29-1 and TRBJ2-4, is SAVISQKPSRDICQRGTSLTIQCQVDSQVTMMFWYRQQPGQSLTLIATANQGSEATYESGFVIDKFPISRPNLTFSTLTVSNMSPEDSSIYLCSVDTGNKNIQYFGAGTRLSVL.

The V gene is TRBV6-5, the J gene TRBJ2-5; a weak D match, TRBD2 (5 bases). Trimming stripped 0 bases from V and 5 bases from J, with 13 bases between. CDR1 and CDR2 from the germline V gene are MNHEY and SVGAGI. The CDR3 is made up of 15 amino acids. The CDR3 nucleotides are TGTGCCAGCAGTTACTCTTCTACTTCGGGGGAGACCCAGTACTTC. This codes for CASSYSSTSGETQYF.